This entry features one T cell receptor beta chain sequence. This sample is part of a study of blood T cell repertoires in COVID-19. As for the study in general: The samples span acute and convalescent COVID-19 from the United States, Italy and Spain. Nucleic acid was either cDNA or gDNA, and it came from T cells, B-cell-depleted T cells, or PBMCs.

Authors' data handling: Amplification from reference gene primers served as the basis for estimated nucleated cell counts. The table came from immunoSEQ multiplex PCR; TCRdb's copy has only in-frame clones and leaves some out. V and J calls and clone size come straight from that table; D and trimming were deduced from the DNA. The table has 180,000 or so clones, about 85% seen once. The V gene lost 4 bases and the J gene lost 3 bases, with 27 bases spanning the gap. CDR3 length: 20 amino acids. From germline, CDR1 is MGHRA and CDR2 YSYEKL. This sequence joins TRBV4-1 and TRBJ2-2, with D possibly being TRBD1 (6 bases). This TCR was recovered from a man in his late teens or twenties with acute or convalescent COVID-19. The sample taken for sequencing was peripheral blood. The CDR3 nucleotides read TGCGCCAGCAGCCTGGGGGTTCCTTTACAGGGTGCTCCGGACACCGGGGAGCTGTTTTTT. It specifies CASSLGVPLQGAPDTGELFF.